This entry features one T cell receptor beta chain sequence. Antigen: not known. Germline CDR1 and CDR2: SGHRS and YFSETQ. The CDR3 loop spans 16 amino acids. The germline V and J ends were trimmed by 0 bases and 4 bases, with 13 bases remaining between them. The data are from a study of siplizumab effects on memory and regulatory T cells. Broader study findings: Suppression by proliferating Tregs derived from siplizumab cultures was not verified. Only a minority of proliferating CD4+ or CD8+ clones had an assignable naive or memory phenotype, with roughly 80-95% lacking one. Naive T cells appeared more varied than memory cells and looked like key alloresponse contributors.

Per individual sample, 9.9 x 10^4 or so TCR templates were assayed. Data came from immunoSEQ multiplex PCR; TCRdb stores just in-frame clones and leaves some out. The table has over 85,000 clones, about 94% seen once. The genes are TRBV5-1 and TRBJ2-2; D is ambiguous. Sequencing used non-Treg CD4+ T cells sorted from blood. The TCR sequence derives from a human donor in good health. CDR3 sequence: CASSLARPGPTGELFF. The CDR3 bases are TGCGCCAGCAGCTTGGCTAGGCCTGGGCCCACCGGGGAGCTGTTTTTT.